The 18 T cell receptor beta chains below were found in one sample sequenced in a study of identical twins. TCRdb re-derived calls from the 5' RACE reads in MiXCR, one entry per CDR3 protein. The sample yields roughly 18,000 distinct CDR3 sequences, 69% seen once. The sample taken for sequencing was memory (CD45RO+) T cells sorted from blood. The receptors originated from a woman aged 18-29 years in good health. This table probably holds off-target reads from a library built for another chain.

The V gene is TRBV18, the J gene TRBJ2-4; D unresolved. CDR1 is KGHSH and CDR2 is LQKENI in the germline V gene. The CDR3 has 15 amino acids. V was trimmed by 3 bases and J by 3 bases, leaving 12 bases between them. The CDR3 DNA reads as TGTGCCAGCTCACCGAGAACATCCAACAAAAACATTCAGTACTTC. Its translation: CASSPRTSNKNIQYF. Supplemented by reference TRBV18 and TRBJ2-4, the full variable domain reads NAGVMQNPRHLVRRRGQEARLRCSPMKGHSHVYWYRQLPEEGLKFMVYLQKENIIDESGMPKERFSAEFPKEGPSILRIQQVVRGDSAAYFCASSPRTSNKNIQYFGAGTRLSVL.

This rearrangement joins TRBV7-9 to TRBJ2-7; D possibly uses TRBD1 or TRBD2 (5 bases each). V gave up 4 bases and J gave up 3 bases, with 10 bases separating them. Germline lookup yields CDR1 SEHNR and CDR2 FQNEAQ (reference sequence). The CDR3 spans 13 residues. CDR3 loop: CASSSLGDYEQYF. In DNA, the CDR3 is TGTGCCAGCAGCTCTCTGGGGGACTACGAGCAGTACTTC. The variable domain in full, completed from reference TRBV7-9 and TRBJ2-7, reads DTGVSQNPRHKITKRGQNVTFRCDPISEHNRLYWYRQTLGQGPEFLTYFQNEAQLEKSRLLSDRFSAERPKGSFSTLEIQRTEQGDSAMYLCASSSLGDYEQYFGPGTRLTVT.

The rearrangement uses TRBV4-1 and TRBJ2-2; D ambiguous. The CDR3 consists of 15 residues. Germline assignment: CDR1 MGHRA and CDR2 YSYEKL. Trimming left V 0 bases short and J 7 bases short, with 12 bases between. The CDR3, as DNA: TGCGCCAGCAGCCAAGACTGGGCGAAAGGCGGGGAGCTGTTTTTT. Amino acids: CASSQDWAKGGELFF.

V is TRBV15 and J is TRBJ1-1; D remains ambiguous. The germline V gene encodes CDR1 LNHNV and CDR2 YYDKDF (reference sequence). Trimming removed 0 bases from V and 7 bases from J, with 12 bases in between. The CDR3 spans 14 residues. The CDR3 DNA follows: TGTGCCACCAGCAGAGATACCCGGCCAGGTGAAGCTTTCTTT. Its protein is CATSRDTRPGEAFF.

This clonotype was counted once. V is TRBV6-1 and J is TRBJ1-5; D ambiguous. CDR3 length: 13 amino acids. CDR1 and CDR2 from the germline V gene are MNHNS and SASEGT. V lost 6 bases and J 11 bases, leaving 17 bases between the germline ends. The DNA of the CDR3 is TGTGCCAGCAGCCTCGGACGGGCTCCGTCCCAGCATTTT. Residues: CASSLGRAPSQHF.

The chain joins TRBV12-3 or TRBV12-4 to TRBJ2-7, with 11 nucleotides matching TRBD2. The CDR3 runs to 15 residues. With 3 bases clipped from V and 7 bases from J, the junction kept 8 bases outside the gene matches. CDR3 in DNA: TGTGCCAGCAGTTTTGGCGGACTAGCGGGTTATGAGCAGTACTTC. It specifies CASSFGGLAGYEQYF.

This sequence joins TRBV15 and TRBJ2-7; the D gene could be TRBD1 or TRBD2 (6 bases each). Germline assignment: CDR1 LNHNV and CDR2 YYDKDF (reference sequence). V shed 3 bases and J shed 0 bases, with 15 bases lying between them. The CDR3 covers 16 residues. CDR3 DNA sequence: TGTGCCACCAGCAGGATCGGGGGCCCTCTCTCCTACGAGCAGTACTTC. Amino acid sequence: CATSRIGGPLSYEQYF. Full variable domain (outside the CDR3, taken from reference TRBV15 and TRBJ2-7): DAMVIQNPRYQVTQFGKPVTLSCSQTLNHNVMYWYQQKSSQAPKLLFHYYDKDFNNEADTPDNFQSRRPNTSFCFLDIRSPGLGDTAMYLCATSRIGGPLSYEQYFGPGTRLTVT.

J is TRBJ2-7 and V is TRBV20-1; 10 nucleotides agree with TRBD2. The CDR3 spans 13 residues. Trimming took 4 bases from V and 3 from J; bases not matched to a gene: 3. Germline CDR1 DFQATT, CDR2 SNEGSKA (reference sequence). CDR3 DNA: TGCAGTGCTAAGCGGGAGGGCGGCTACGAGCAGTACTTC. Amino acid sequence: CSAKREGGYEQYF.

The V and J genes are TRBV7-7 and TRBJ2-1; D is possibly TRBD2 (6 bases). This CDR3 region has 14 residues. Trimming cost V 5 bases and J 8 bases, with 16 bases left between them. The germline V gene encodes CDR1 SSHAT and CDR2 FNYEAQ (reference sequence). This CDR3 reads CASSLGRSGHEQFF. CDR3 coding DNA: TGTGCCAGCAGCCTTGGGAGGTCGGGACATGAGCAGTTCTTC.

This clonotype was recorded a few times. This chain joins TRBV29-1 and TRBJ2-3, with D unclear. Trimming removed 6 bases at V and 5 bases at J, with 9 bases between. This CDR3 spans 11 amino acids. Germline CDR1 SQVTM, CDR2 ANQGSEA. The CDR3 nucleotides read TGCAGCGTCCTCCTGGTAGATACGCAGTATTTT. Protein sequence: CSVLLVDTQYF.

The CDR3: CASREYGVGQGYNEQFF. CDR3 DNA: TGTGCCAGTCGGGAATATGGGGTCGGGCAGGGTTACAATGAGCAGTTCTTC. The chain uses TRBV19 and TRBJ2-1; D assignment may be TRBD1 or TRBD2 (5 bases each). CDR3 length equals 17 residues. V was pared by 8 bases and J by 4 bases, with 24 bases between. CDR1 is LNHDA, CDR2 SQIVND, per germline (reference sequence).

This clonotype was detected only a few times. The chain joins TRBV4-3 to TRBJ2-7, with D uncertain. Germline V CDR1 and CDR2: LGHNA, YSLEER. The CDR3 sequence is 14 residues long. The germline V and J ends were trimmed by 0 bases and 1 base, with 7 bases remaining between them. The CDR3 bases are TGCGCCAGCAGCCAAGATCTTGAGTCCTACGAGCAGTACTTC. This encodes CASSQDLESYEQYF.

This clonotype has more than one count but fewer than ten. The chain links TRBV20-1 to TRBJ2-2, with D unresolved. The ends were cut back, 4 bases at V and 0 bases at J, with 6 bases in the middle. The CDR3 has 13 residues. Germline V CDR1 and CDR2: DFQATT, SNEGSKA (reference sequence). The CDR3, as DNA: TGCAGTGCTACTAGGACGAACACCGGGGAGCTGTTTTTT. Amino acid sequence: CSATRTNTGELFF.

The chain links TRBV6-4 to TRBJ1-5, with D unresolved. V lost 7 bases and J lost 2, with 12 bases in between. Germline CDR1 reads MRHNA; CDR2 reads SNTAGT. The CDR3 is 14 amino acids. The CDR3 reads CASTTLVGNQPQHF. As DNA, the CDR3 is TGTGCCAGCACTACGCTAGTCGGCAATCAGCCCCAGCATTTT.

The V and J genes are TRBV30 and TRBJ2-2, with 7 positions matching TRBD2. The germline CDR1 and CDR2 sequences are GTSNPN and SVGIG (reference sequence). The CDR3 is 12 amino acids. The trim removed 8 bases at V and 6 bases at J, leaving 6 bases unmatched. The DNA for the CDR3 is TGTGCCCGGGATACTAGCGCCGGGGAGCTGTTTTTT. The encoded protein is CARDTSAGELFF.

J is TRBJ1-1 and V is TRBV12-3 or TRBV12-4; D not certain. This CDR3 spans 14 amino acids. V gave up 4 bases and J gave up 3 bases, with 12 bases separating them. CDR3 DNA sequence: TGTGCCAGCAGTTGGCCACAGACTGACACTGAAGCTTTCTTT. This translates into CASSWPQTDTEAFF.

V is TRBV20-1 and J is TRBJ2-7, with 11 bases identical to TRBD2. CDR1 DFQATT and CDR2 SNEGSKA come from the germline V gene (reference sequence). V lost 5 bases, J lost 0 bases, and 3 bases stayed unmatched. The CDR3 runs to 14 residues. CDR3 protein: CSAPGTSGSYEQYF. The CDR3 DNA reads TGCAGTGCTCCCGGGACTAGCGGCTCCTACGAGCAGTACTTC.

The J gene is TRBJ2-1, the V gene TRBV10-2; TRBD1 is a possible D gene (6 bases). The length of the CDR3 is 14 residues. V lost 7 bases and J 7 bases, leaving 17 bases between the germline ends. CDR1 WSHSY and CDR2 SAAADI come from the germline V gene. The CDR3 protein is CASNGQGLGNEQFF. The CDR3 DNA reads TGCGCCAGCAATGGGCAGGGGCTCGGGAATGAGCAGTTCTTC.